This record concerns one T cell receptor beta chain sequence. Sequencing used immunoSEQ multiplex PCR; TCRdb keeps in-frame clones, though not all of them. The sample consists of around 130,000 clones, around 83% of them appearing once. The CDR3 sequence is 16 residues long. The germline V gene encodes CDR1 SGHVS and CDR2 FNYEAQ. With V trimmed by 5 bases and J by 0 bases, 8 bases remained unmatched. The sample originates from a study of blood T cell repertoires in COVID-19. On the study more broadly: Spain, Italy and the United States supplied samples that represented acute and convalescent COVID-19.

The rearrangement links TRBV7-6 to TRBJ2-7; 9 nucleotides line up with TRBD2. The clonotype was recovered from a human donor in a cohort sampled during active COVID-19. What was sequenced was peripheral blood. CDR3: CASSTKRGASSYEQYF. The CDR3 bases are TGTGCCAGCAGCACAAAGCGGGGGGCGAGCTCCTACGAGCAGTACTTC.